Sequencing of this TCR beta chain was carried out in a study of blood T cell repertoires in COVID-19. Study-wide context: Material from acute and convalescent COVID-19 was sourced from the United States, Italy and Spain.

Original data processing: Quantification of nucleated cells was approximated via reference gene primer amplification. Here immunoSEQ multiplex PCR was the method, and the copy in TCRdb shows in-frame clones only, minus some. V, J and clone size derive from that table, while D and trimming were established from the DNA sequence. Of around 99,000 clones listed, 80% to 85% were seen once; the top ten hold 4.3%. Sequenced sample: peripheral blood. The TCR comes from a man between 65 and 85 years old with acute or convalescent COVID-19.

In DNA, the CDR3 is TGTGCCATCAGTGAGTCGAGGGCGGGGGAGCAGTACTTC. As protein: CAISESRAGEQYF. The rearrangement links TRBV10-3 to TRBJ2-7; the D gene is possibly TRBD2 (6 bases). Between the trimmed V and J ends, which lost 0 bases and 7 bases, there was a span of 10 bases. The CDR3 length is 13 residues. Per germline, CDR1 ENHRY and CDR2 SYGVKD.